Each of the 12 T cell receptor beta chains below was sequenced from the same sample in a study of T cells in localized non-small cell lung cancer. Sequencing used immunoSEQ multiplex PCR; TCRdb keeps in-frame clones, though not all of them. This sample has about 25,000 clones, with 90% to 95% found just once. The sample in question was peripheral blood, obtained before any cancer treatment. These receptors were obtained from a woman aged 35 to 70 with stage I lung adenocarcinoma.

This chain uses TRBV28 with TRBJ1-5, with D uncertain. The germline V gene encodes CDR1 MDHEN and CDR2 SYDVKM. The CDR3 loop spans 16 amino acids. V was shortened by 5 bases and J by 0 bases, with 14 bases between the two germline ends. DNA of the CDR3: TGTGCCAGCAGTCCCCCGGAGGTTCATAGCAATCAGCCCCAGCATTTT. Translated, it gives CASSPPEVHSNQPQHF.

CDR3 in amino acids: CASSLDRVDTGELFF. CDR3 sequence (DNA): TGTGCCAGCAGCTTGGACAGGGTAGATACCGGGGAGCTGTTTTTT. The V call is TRBV7-7, the J call TRBJ2-2; 8 bases line up with TRBD1. The germline gives CDR1 SSHAT, CDR2 FNYEAQ (reference sequence). CDR3 size: 15 residues. J gave up 5 bases and V 3 bases, and 5 bases lay outside the gene matches.

The V call is TRBV19, the J call TRBJ1-5, with D possibly matching TRBD1 (5 bases). CDR3 length: 14 residues. Germline CDR1 is LNHDA and CDR2 is SQIVND (reference sequence). The ends were cut back, 3 bases at V and 3 bases at J, with 9 bases in the middle. CDR3 amino acids: CASSMADTNQPQHF. Written as DNA, the CDR3 is TGTGCCAGTAGTATGGCGGACACCAATCAGCCCCAGCATTTT. Combining the CDR3 with reference TRBV19 and TRBJ1-5 gives the whole variable domain DGGITQSPKYLFRKEGQNVTLSCEQNLNHDAMYWYRQDPGQGLRLIYYSQIVNDFQKGDIAEGYSVSREKKESFPLTVTSAQKNPTAFYLCASSMADTNQPQHFGDGTRLSIL.

CDR3 in amino acids: CASSLRARGSITYNEQFF. CDR3 bases: TGTGCCAGCAGTTTACGGGCCCGGGGGAGTATTACCTACAATGAGCAGTTCTTC. The J gene is TRBJ2-1, the V gene TRBV28; D is possibly TRBD2 (6 bases). Trimming shortened V by 2 bases and J by 2 bases, and 19 bases separated the two germline ends. Germline values: CDR1 MDHEN, CDR2 SYDVKM. This CDR3 comprises 18 residues.

The count of this clone is one. The chain links TRBV10-1 to TRBJ2-1, with TRBD2 matching 8 bases. This CDR3 contains 15 residues. The V gene's germline CDR1 is WNHNN and CDR2 SYGVQD (reference sequence). J was trimmed by 8 bases and V by 5 bases; bases with no gene match: 11. CDR3 in DNA: TGCGCCAGCAGTCAAACGGGAGGGCCAGTTGATGAGCAGTTCTTC. Residues: CASSQTGGPVDEQFF.

The chain has TRBV30 and TRBJ1-2; D not certain. From germline, CDR1 is GTSNPN and CDR2 SVGIG (reference sequence). The CDR3 has 15 amino acids. V was clipped by 4 bases and J by 2 bases, with 17 bases between them. CDR3 sequence: CAWTRRTAGNYGYTF. The DNA for the CDR3 is TGTGCCTGGACAAGGCGCACCGCGGGAAACTATGGCTACACCTTC.

The chain joins TRBV27 to TRBJ1-5; 9 bases line up with TRBD1. V gave up 6 bases and J gave up 4 bases; unmatched junction bases: 7. The CDR3 is 15 residues long. Germline loops: CDR1 MNHEY, CDR2 SMNVEV (reference sequence). The CDR3: CASRPQGARNQPQHF. The CDR3 DNA reads TGTGCCAGCAGGCCACAGGGGGCGCGGAATCAGCCCCAGCATTTT.

V usage is TRBV7-2 and J usage is TRBJ1-5, with D unclear. The V end lost 1 base, the J end lost 0 bases, and 7 bases lay between the germline ends. The CDR3 sequence is 15 residues long. CDR1 is SGHTA, CDR2 FQGNSA, per germline. As DNA, the CDR3 is TGTGCCAGCAGCTTAGGCCAGTATAGCAATCAGCCCCAGCATTTT. Its protein product is CASSLGQYSNQPQHF. Drawing the rest from reference TRBV7-2 and TRBJ1-5, the complete variable domain is GAGVSQSPSNKVTEKGKDVELRCDPISGHTALYWYRQSLGQGLEFLIYFQGNSAPDKSGLPSDRFSAERTGGSVSTLTIQRTQQEDSAVYLCASSLGQYSNQPQHFGDGTRLSIL.

For this clone: One end of the junction fails to match germline, which may point to a read error. The J gene is TRBJ2-7, the V gene TRBV15; 10 bases agree with TRBD1. CDR3 length equals 12 residues. CDR1 and CDR2 (germline): LNHNV, YYDKDF (reference sequence). CDR3 sequence (DNA): TGTGCCACCAGCCCGGCCCGGGACAGGGGAGACTTC. Amino acids: CATSPARDRGDF.

This chain joins TRBV5-6 and TRBJ2-7; D may be TRBD1 (6 bases). Germline assignment: CDR1 SGHDT and CDR2 YYEEEE. V lost 4 bases and J lost 3, with 8 bases in between. The length of the CDR3 is 12 residues. CDR3 sequence (DNA): TGTGCCAGCAGCCGGACAGTCTACGAGCAGTACTTC. It is translated as CASSRTVYEQYF.

This clone occurred a few times. V and J are TRBV5-1 and TRBJ2-5, with a possible D match to TRBD1 (7 bases). There are 15 residues in the CDR3. The V gene lost 3 bases and the J gene lost 4 bases, with 16 bases spanning the gap. Germline V gene data show CDR1 as SGHRS and CDR2 as YFSETQ. The CDR3 region is CASSSATGRSETQYF. CDR3 DNA sequence: TGCGCCAGCAGCTCAGCGACAGGGAGGTCAGAGACCCAGTACTTC.

The chain recombines TRBV23-1 with TRBJ2-2; D may be TRBD1 (5 bases). TRBV23-1 is an ORF, with its function uncertain. The germline V and J ends were trimmed by 0 bases and 7 bases, with 12 bases remaining between them. The CDR3 totals 15 residues. The CDR3 sequence: CASSQSLQGDGELFF. CDR3 sequence (DNA): TGCGCCAGCAGTCAATCGCTCCAGGGCGACGGGGAGCTGTTTTTT.